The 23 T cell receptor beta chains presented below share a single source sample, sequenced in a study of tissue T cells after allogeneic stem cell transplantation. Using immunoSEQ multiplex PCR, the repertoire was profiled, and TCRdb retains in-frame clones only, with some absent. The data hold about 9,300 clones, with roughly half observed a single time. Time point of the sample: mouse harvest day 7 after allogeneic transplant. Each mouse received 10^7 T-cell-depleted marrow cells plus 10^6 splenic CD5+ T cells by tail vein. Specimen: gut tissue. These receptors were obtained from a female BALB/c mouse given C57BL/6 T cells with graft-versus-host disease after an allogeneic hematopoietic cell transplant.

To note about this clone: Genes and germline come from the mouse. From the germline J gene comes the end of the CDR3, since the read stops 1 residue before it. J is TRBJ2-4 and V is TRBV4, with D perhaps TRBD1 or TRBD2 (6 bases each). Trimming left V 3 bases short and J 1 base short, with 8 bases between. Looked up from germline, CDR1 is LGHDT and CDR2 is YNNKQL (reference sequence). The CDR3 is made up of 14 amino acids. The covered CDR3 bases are TGTGCCAGCAGCTATAGGGGGGGTCAAAACACCTTGTAC. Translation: CASSYRGGQNTLY. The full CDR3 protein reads CASSYRGGQNTLYF.

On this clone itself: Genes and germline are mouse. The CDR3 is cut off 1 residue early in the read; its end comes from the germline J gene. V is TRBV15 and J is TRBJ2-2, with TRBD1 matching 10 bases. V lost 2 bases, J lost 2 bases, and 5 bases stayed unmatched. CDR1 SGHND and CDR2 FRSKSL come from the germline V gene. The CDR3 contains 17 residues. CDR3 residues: CASSLPGTGANTGQLYF. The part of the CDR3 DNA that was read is TGTGCCAGCAGTTTACCGGGGACAGGGGCTAACACCGGGCAGCTCTAC.

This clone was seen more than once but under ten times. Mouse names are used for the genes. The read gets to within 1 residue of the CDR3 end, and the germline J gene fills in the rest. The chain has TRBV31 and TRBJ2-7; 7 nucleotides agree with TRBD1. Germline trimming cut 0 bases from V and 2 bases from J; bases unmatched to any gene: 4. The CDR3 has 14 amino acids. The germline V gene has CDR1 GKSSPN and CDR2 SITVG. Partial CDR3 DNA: TGTGCCTGGAGTCTAGGGGACAGTGCCTATGAACAGTAC. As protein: CAWSLGDSAYEQY. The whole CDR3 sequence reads CAWSLGDSAYEQYF.

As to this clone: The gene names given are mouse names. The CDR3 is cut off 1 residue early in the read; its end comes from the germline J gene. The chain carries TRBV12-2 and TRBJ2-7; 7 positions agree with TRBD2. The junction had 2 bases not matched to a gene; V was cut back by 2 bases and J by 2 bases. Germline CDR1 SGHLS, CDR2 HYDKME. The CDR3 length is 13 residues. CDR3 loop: CASSRDWAYEQYF. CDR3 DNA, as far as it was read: TGTGCCAGCTCTCGAGACTGGGCCTATGAACAGTAC.

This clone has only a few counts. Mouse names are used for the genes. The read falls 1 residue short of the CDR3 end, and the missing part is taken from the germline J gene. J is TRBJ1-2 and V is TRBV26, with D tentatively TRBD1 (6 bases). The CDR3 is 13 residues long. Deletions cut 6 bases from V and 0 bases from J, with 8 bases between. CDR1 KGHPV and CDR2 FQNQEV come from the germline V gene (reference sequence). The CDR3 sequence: CASRGQTNSDYTF. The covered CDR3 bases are TGTGCCAGCAGAGGACAGACAAACTCCGACTACACC.

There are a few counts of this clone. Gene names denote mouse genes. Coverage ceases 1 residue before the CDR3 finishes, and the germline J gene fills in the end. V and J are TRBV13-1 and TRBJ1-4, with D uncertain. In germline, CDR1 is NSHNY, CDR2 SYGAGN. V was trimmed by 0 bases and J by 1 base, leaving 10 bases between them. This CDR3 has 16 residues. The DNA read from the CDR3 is TGTGCCAGCAGTGATGGGACCAGACCTTCCAACGAAAGATTATTT. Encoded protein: CASSDGTRPSNERLF. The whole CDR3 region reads CASSDGTRPSNERLFF.

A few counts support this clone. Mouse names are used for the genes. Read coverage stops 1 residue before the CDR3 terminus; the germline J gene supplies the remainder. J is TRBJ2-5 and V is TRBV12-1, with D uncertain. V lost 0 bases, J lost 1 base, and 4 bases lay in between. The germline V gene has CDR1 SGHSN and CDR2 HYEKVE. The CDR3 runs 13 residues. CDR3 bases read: TGTGCCAGCTCTCTCACACACCAAGACACCCAGTAC. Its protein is CASSLTHQDTQY. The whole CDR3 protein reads CASSLTHQDTQYF. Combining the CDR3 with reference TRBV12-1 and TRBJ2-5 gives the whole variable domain DSGVVQSPRHIIKEKGGRSVLTCIPISGHSNVVWYQQTLGKELKFLIQHYEKVERDKGFLPSRFSVQQFDDYHSEMNMSALELEDSAMYFCASSLTHQDTQYFGPGTRLLVL.

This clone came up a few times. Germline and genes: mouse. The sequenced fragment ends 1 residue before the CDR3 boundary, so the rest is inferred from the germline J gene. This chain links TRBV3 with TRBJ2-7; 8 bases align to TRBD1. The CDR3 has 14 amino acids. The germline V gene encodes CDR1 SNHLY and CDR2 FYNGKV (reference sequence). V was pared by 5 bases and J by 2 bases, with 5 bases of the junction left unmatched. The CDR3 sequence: CASSLGQGTYEQYF. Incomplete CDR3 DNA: TGTGCCAGCAGCCTCGGACAGGGAACCTATGAACAGTAC.

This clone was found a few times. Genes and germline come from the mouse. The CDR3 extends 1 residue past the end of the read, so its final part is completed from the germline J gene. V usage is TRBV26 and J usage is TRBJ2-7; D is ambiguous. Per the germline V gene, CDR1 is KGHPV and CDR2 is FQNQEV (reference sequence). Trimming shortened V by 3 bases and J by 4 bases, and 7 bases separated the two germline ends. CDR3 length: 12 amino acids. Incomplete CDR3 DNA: TGTGCCAGCAGTCTTCGACAATATGAACAGTAC. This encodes CASSLRQYEQY. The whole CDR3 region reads CASSLRQYEQYF. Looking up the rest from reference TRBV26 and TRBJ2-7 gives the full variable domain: NSKVIQTPRYLVKGQGQKAKMRCIPEKGHPVVFWYQQNKNNEFKFLINFQNQEVLQQIDMTEKRFSAECPSNSPCSLEIQSSEAGDSALYLCASSLRQYEQYFGPGTRLTVL.

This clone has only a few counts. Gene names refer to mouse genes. CDR3 DNA, as far as it was read: TGTGCCAGCTCTCTGGGGGCCTTTTCTGGAAATACGCTCTAT. The encoded protein is CASSLGAFSGNTLY. The complete CDR3 protein is CASSLGAFSGNTLYF. This chain joins TRBV12-2 and TRBJ1-3; D is possibly TRBD1 (6 bases). The read ends 1 residue shy of where the CDR3 ends; the end is completed using the germline J gene. Germline V gives CDR1 SGHLS, CDR2 HYDKME. V was clipped by 1 base and J by 0 bases, with 9 bases between them. This CDR3 has 15 amino acids.

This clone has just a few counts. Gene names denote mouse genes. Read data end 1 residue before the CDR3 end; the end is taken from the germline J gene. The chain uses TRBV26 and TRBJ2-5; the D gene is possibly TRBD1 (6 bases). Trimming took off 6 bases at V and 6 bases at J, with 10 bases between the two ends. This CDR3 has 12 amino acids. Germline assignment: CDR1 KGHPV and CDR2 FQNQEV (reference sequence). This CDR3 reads CASRADRDTQYF. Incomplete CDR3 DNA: TGTGCCAGCAGGGCAGACAGGGACACCCAGTAC.

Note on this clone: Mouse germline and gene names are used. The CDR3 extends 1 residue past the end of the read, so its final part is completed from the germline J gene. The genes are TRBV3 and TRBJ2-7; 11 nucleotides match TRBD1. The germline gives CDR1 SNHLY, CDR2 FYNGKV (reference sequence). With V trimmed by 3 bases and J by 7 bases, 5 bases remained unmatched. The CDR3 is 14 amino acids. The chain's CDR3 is CASSLGTGGKEQYF. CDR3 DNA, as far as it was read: TGTGCCAGCAGCTTGGGGACAGGGGGGAAGGAACAGTAC.

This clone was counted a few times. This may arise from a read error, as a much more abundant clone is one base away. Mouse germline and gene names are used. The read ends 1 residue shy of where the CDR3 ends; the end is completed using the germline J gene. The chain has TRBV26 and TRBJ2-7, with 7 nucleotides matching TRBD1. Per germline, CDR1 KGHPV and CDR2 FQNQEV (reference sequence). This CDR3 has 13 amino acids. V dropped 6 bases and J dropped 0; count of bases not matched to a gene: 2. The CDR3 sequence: CASSTGVSYEQYF. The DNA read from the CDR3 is TGTGCCAGCAGCACAGGGGTCTCCTATGAACAGTAC.

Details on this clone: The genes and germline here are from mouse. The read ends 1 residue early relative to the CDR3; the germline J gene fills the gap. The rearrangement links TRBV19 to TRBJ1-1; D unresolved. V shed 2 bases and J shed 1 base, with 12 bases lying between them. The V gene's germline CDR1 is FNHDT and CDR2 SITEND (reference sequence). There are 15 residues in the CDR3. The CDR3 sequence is CASSIEPGGNTEVFF. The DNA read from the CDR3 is TGTGCCAGCAGTATCGAACCGGGAGGAAACACAGAAGTCTTC. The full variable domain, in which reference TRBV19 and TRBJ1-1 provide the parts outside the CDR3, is GGIITQTPKFLIGQEGQKLTLKCQQNFNHDTMYWYRQDSGKGLRLIYYSITENDLQKGDLSEGYDASREKKSSFSLTVTSAQKNEMAVFLCASSIEPGGNTEVFFGKGTRLTVV.

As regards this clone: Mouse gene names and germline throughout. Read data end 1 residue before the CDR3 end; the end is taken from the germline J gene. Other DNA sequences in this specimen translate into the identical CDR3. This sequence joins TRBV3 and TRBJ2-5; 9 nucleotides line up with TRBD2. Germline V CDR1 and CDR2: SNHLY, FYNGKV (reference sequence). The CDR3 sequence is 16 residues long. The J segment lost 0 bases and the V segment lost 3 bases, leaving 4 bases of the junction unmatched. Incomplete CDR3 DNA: TGTGCCAGCAGCTTCCTGGGGGGGGGTAACCAAGACACCCAGTAC. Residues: CASSFLGGGNQDTQY. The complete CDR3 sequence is CASSFLGGGNQDTQYF.

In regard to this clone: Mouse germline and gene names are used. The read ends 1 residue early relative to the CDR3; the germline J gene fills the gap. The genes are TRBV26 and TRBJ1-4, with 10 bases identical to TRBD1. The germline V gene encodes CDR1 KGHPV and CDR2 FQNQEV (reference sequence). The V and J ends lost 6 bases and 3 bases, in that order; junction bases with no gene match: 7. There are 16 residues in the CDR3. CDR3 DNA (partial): TGTGCCAGCAGGGCCCCCGGGACAGGGGCCAACGAAAGATTATTT. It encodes CASRAPGTGANERLF. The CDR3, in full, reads CASRAPGTGANERLFF.

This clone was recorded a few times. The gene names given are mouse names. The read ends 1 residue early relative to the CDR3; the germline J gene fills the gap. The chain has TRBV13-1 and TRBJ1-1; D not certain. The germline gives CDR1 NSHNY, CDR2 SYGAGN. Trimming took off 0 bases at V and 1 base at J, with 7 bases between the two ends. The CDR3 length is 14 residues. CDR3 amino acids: CASSDAGRNTEVFF. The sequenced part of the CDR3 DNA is TGTGCCAGCAGTGATGCGGGCAGAAACACAGAAGTCTTC.

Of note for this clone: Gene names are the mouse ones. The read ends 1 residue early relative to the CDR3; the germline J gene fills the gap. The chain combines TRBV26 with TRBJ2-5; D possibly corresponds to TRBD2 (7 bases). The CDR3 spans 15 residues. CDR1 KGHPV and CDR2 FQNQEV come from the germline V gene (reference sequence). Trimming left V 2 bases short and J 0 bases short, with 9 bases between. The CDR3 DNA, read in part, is TGTGCCAGCAGTCTGAGGGGGGGGAACCAAGACACCCAGTAC. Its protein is CASSLRGGNQDTQY. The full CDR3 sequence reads CASSLRGGNQDTQYF.

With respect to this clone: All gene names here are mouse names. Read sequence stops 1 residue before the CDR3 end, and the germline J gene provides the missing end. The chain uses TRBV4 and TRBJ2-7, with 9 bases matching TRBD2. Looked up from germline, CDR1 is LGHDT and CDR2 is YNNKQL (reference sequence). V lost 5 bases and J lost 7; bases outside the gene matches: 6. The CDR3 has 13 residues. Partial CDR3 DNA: TGTGCCAGCAGCCGGGACTGGGACTTGGAACAGTAC. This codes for CASSRDWDLEQY. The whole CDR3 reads CASSRDWDLEQYF.

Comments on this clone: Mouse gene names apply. The covered CDR3 bases are TGTGCCAGCAGCTTGGGACAGGCATATTCTGGAAATACGCTCTAT. As protein: CASSLGQAYSGNTLY. The full CDR3 reads CASSLGQAYSGNTLYF. The rearrangement links TRBV3 to TRBJ1-3, with 8 bases lining up with TRBD1. The read terminates 1 residue ahead of where the CDR3 ends, so the germline J gene completes it. The CDR3 contains 16 residues. V lost 3 bases to trimming and J lost 0 bases; unmatched junction nucleotides: 4. Germline CDR1 SNHLY, CDR2 FYNGKV (reference sequence).

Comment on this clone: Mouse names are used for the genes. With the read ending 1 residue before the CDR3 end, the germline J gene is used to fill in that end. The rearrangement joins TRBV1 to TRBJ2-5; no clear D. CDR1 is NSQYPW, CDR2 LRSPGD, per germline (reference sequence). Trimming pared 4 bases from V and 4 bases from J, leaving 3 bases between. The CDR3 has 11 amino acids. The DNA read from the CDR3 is TGCACCTGCAGTGACAAAGACACCCAGTAC. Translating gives CTCSDKDTQY. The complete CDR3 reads CTCSDKDTQYF.

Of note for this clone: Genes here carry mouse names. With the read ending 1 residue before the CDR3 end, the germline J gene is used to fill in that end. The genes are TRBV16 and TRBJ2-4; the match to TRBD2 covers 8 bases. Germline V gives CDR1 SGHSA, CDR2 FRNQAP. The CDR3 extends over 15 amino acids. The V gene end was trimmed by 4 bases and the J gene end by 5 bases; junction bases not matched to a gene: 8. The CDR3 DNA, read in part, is TGTGCAAGCAGCTCGGACTGGGCTTTGGGAAACACCTTGTAC. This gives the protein CASSSDWALGNTLY. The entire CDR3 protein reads CASSSDWALGNTLYF.

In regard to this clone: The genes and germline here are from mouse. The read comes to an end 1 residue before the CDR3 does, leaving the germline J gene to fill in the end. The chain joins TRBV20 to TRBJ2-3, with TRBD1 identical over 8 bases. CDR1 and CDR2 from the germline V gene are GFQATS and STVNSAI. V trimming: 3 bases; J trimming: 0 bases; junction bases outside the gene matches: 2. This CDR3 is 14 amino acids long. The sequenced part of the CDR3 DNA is TGTGGTGCTAGCAGGGGGCCTAGTGCAGAAACGCTGTAT. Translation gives CGASRGPSAETLY. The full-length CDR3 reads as CGASRGPSAETLYF.